These 7 T cell receptor beta chains share one sample of origin, sequenced in a study of T-cell memory formation after mild COVID-19. TCRdb processed the 5' RACE reads anew with MiXCR; each CDR3 protein has one entry. The table lists 240,000 or so distinct CDR3 sequences, 8% to 10% of them singletons, with around 20% in the top ten. The sequenced material came from PBMCs or a T cell subset sorted from them (not recorded which). The receptors derive from a man between 18 and 29 years old who had mild COVID-19 (a few samples of this study predate the infection). Cell type and time point are not known.

In this sample, this clonotype turned up a few times. The CDR3 reads CSARAGGNTGELFF. The CDR3 bases are TGCAGTGCTCGAGCGGGGGGGAACACCGGGGAGCTGTTTTTT. The chain recombines TRBV20-1 with TRBJ2-2; 9 nucleotides align to TRBD2. Germline-derived CDR1 and CDR2 are DFQATT and SNEGSKA (reference sequence). This CDR3 region has 14 residues. V shed 5 bases and J 1 base; nucleotides not matched to a gene: 2.

This clonotype was seen a handful of times. The genes are TRBV6-2 or TRBV6-3 and TRBJ2-7; the D is unclear. Germline V gives CDR1 MNHEY, CDR2 SVGEGT. This CDR3 comprises 14 residues. Trimming shortened V by 4 bases and J by 3 bases, and 13 bases separated the two germline ends. The CDR3 bases are TGTGCCAGCAGTTCCCTGCGCTCAGTCTACGAGCAGTACGTC. The encoded protein is CASSSLRSVYEQYV.

The V and J genes are TRBV7-9 and TRBJ1-2; D perhaps matches TRBD1 (5 bases). Germline CDR1 is SEHNR and CDR2 is FQNEAQ (reference sequence). V lost 3 bases and J 8 bases, leaving 10 bases between the germline ends. This CDR3 region has 12 residues. CDR3 DNA: TGTGCCAGCAGCTTTTTAGGGGAAGGCTACACCTTC. This gives the protein CASSFLGEGYTF.

This clonotype was detected a few times. The rearrangement joins TRBV5-4 to TRBJ2-2; 8 bases align to TRBD1. The germline V gene encodes CDR1 SGHNT and CDR2 YYREEE (reference sequence). V was pared by 3 bases and J by 7 bases, with 5 bases of the junction left unmatched. CDR3 length: 14 amino acids. The CDR3 reads CASSSPGGSGELFF. In DNA, the CDR3 is TGTGCCAGCAGCTCTCCAGGGGGCAGCGGGGAGCTGTTTTTT. Filled out from reference TRBV5-4 and TRBJ2-2, the complete variable domain reads ETGVTQSPTHLIKTRGQQVTLRCSSQSGHNTVSWYQQALGQGPQFIFQYYREEENGRGNFPPRFSGLQFPNYSSELNVNALELDDSALYLCASSSPGGSGELFFGEGSRLTVL.

V is TRBV25-1 and J is TRBJ2-6; D not resolved. Germline CDR1 is MGHDK and CDR2 is SYGVNS. The CDR3 loop spans 13 amino acids. The V and J ends lost 7 bases and 0 bases respectively, with 4 bases between them. In nucleotides, the CDR3 is TGTGCCAGCATGACCTCTGGGGCCAACGTCCTGACTTTC. Its translation: CASMTSGANVLTF.

V usage is TRBV16 and J usage is TRBJ1-5, with 9 positions matching TRBD1. Germline V gene lookup returns CDR1 KGHSY and CDR2 FQNENV. The CDR3 is 15 amino acids. V gave up 2 bases and J gave up 3 bases; unmatched junction bases: 2. CDR3 sequence: CASSQRTGANQPQHF. CDR3 nucleotide sequence: TGTGCCAGCAGCCAACGGACAGGGGCCAATCAGCCCCAGCATTTT.

The sample holds a few counts of this clonotype. The chain carries TRBV5-1 and TRBJ1-2; 7 nucleotides agree with TRBD1. J gave up 4 bases and V 4 bases, and 7 bases lay outside the gene matches. Germline V gene sequence: CDR1 SGHRS, CDR2 YFSETQ. The CDR3 totals 14 residues. CDR3 residues: CASSIRDSRYGYTF. The CDR3 nucleotides read TGCGCCAGCAGCATCCGGGACAGTCGCTATGGCTACACCTTC.